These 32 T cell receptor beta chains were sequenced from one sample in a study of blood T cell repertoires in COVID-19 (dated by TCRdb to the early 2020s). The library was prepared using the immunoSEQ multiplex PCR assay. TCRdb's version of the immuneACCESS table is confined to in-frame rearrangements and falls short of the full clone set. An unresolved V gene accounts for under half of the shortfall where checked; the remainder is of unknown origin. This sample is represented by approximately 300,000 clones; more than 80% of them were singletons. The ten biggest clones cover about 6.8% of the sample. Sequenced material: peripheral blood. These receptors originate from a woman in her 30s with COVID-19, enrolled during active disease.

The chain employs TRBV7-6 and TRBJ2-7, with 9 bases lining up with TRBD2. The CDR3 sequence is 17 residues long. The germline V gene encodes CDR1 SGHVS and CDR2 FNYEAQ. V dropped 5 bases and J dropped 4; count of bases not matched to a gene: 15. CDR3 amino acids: CASSPVGRREGTYEQYF. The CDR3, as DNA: TGTGCCAGCAGCCCCGTCGGGAGGCGGGAGGGCACTTACGAGCAGTACTTC.

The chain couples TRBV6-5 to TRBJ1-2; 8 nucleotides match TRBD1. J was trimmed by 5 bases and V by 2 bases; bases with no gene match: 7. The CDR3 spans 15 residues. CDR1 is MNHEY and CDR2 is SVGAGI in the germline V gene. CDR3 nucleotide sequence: TGTGCCAGCAGTTACGCCGACAGGGGCCATTATGGCTACACCTTC. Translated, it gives CASSYADRGHYGYTF.

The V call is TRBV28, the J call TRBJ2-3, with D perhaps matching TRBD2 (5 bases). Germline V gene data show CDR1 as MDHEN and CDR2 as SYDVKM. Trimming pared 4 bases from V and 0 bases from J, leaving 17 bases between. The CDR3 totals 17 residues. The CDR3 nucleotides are TGTGCCAGCAGTTCTGGTGGCCTAGCAGCAAGCACAGATACGCAGTATTTT. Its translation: CASSSGGLAASTDTQYF.

CDR3 in amino acids: CASSEGLDNEQFF. The CDR3 DNA sequence: TGTGCCAGCAGTGAGGGGCTCGACAATGAGCAGTTCTTC. V and J are TRBV6-4 and TRBJ2-1; D is possibly TRBD1 (5 bases). Germline V CDR1 and CDR2: MRHNA, SNTAGT. There are 13 residues in the CDR3. V lost 3 bases and J lost 5, with 8 bases in between.

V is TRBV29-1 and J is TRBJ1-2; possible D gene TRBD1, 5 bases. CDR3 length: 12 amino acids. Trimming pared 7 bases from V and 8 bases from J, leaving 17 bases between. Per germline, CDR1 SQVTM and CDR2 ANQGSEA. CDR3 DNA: TGCAGCGCCGCCGACAGTCTCCGCGGCTACACCTTC. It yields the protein CSAADSLRGYTF.

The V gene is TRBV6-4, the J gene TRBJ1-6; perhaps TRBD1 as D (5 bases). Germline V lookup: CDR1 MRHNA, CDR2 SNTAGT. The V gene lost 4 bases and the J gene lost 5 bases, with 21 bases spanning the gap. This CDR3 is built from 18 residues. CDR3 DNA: TGTGCCAGCAGTGGGTCGCTGGGGGGGGGAAGTAATAATTCACCCCTCCACTTT. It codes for CASSGSLGGGSNNSPLHF.

Here the CDR3 reads CAWSQQGSTEAFF. In DNA, the CDR3 is TGTGCCTGGAGTCAACAGGGAAGCACTGAAGCTTTCTTT. This chain uses TRBV30 with TRBJ1-1; tentative D call: TRBD1 (6 bases). Between the trimmed V and J ends, which lost 2 bases and 4 bases, there was a span of 11 bases. Germline CDR1 reads GTSNPN; CDR2 reads SVGIG (reference sequence). This CDR3 contains 13 residues.

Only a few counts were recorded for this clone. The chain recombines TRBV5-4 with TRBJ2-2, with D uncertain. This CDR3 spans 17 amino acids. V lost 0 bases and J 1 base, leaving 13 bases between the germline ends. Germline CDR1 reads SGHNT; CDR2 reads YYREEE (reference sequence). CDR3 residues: CASSLGSSAWNTGELFF. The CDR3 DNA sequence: TGTGCCAGCAGCTTGGGTTCCAGCGCCTGGAACACCGGGGAGCTGTTTTTT.

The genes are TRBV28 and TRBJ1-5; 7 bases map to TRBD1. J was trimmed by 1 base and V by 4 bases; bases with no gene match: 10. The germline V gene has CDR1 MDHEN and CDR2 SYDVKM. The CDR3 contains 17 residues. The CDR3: CASSYPIGQASNQPQHF. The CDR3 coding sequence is TGTGCCAGCAGTTACCCCATCGGACAGGCCAGCAATCAGCCCCAGCATTTT.

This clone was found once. The chain's CDR3 is CASSLYPLAGGSYEQYF. The CDR3 nucleotides are TGTGCCAGCAGCCTCTATCCCCTAGCGGGAGGGTCCTACGAGCAGTACTTC. The rearrangement joins TRBV7-8 to TRBJ2-7; 12 bases map to TRBD2. CDR1 is SGHVS and CDR2 is FQNEAQ in the germline V gene. CDR3 length equals 17 residues. V was pared by 5 bases and J by 1 base, with 9 bases of the junction left unmatched.

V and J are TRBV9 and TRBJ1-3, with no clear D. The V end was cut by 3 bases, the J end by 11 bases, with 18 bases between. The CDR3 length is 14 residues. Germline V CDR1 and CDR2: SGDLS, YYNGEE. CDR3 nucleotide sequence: TGTGCCAGCAGCGCGGGGAACACAGCGAATGCCATATATTTT. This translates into CASSAGNTANAIYF. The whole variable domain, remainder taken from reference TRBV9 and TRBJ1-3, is DSGVTQTPKHLITATGQRVTLRCSPRSGDLSVYWYQQSLDQGLQFLIQYYNGEERAKGNILERFSAQQFPDLHSELNLSSLELGDSALYFCASSAGNTANAIYFGEGSWLTVV.

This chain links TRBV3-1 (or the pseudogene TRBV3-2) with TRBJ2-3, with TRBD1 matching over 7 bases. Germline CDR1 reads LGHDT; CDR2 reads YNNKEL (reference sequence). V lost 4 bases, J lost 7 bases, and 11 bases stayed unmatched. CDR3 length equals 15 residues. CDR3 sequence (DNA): TGTGCCAGCAGCCCCACAGGGGACCCGAGGAATACGCAGTATTTT. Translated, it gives CASSPTGDPRNTQYF.

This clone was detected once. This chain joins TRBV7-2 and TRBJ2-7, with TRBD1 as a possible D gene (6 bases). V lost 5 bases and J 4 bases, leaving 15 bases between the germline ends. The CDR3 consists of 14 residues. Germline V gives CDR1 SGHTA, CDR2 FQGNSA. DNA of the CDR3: TGTGCCAGCAGCCCATACAGGGTATTGTACGAGCAGTACTTC. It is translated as CASSPYRVLYEQYF.

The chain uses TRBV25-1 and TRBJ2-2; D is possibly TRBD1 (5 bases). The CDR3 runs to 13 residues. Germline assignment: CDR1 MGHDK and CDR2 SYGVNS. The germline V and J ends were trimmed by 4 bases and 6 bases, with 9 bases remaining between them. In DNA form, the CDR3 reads TGTGCCAGCAGTGTACAGGCCCCCGGGGAGCTGTTTTTT. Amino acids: CASSVQAPGELFF.

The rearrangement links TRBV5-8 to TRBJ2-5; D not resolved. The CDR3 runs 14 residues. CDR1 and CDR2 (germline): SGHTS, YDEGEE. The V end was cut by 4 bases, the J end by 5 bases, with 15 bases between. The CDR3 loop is CASSPGPEWETQYF. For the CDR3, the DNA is TGTGCCAGCAGCCCGGGTCCTGAGTGGGAGACCCAGTACTTC. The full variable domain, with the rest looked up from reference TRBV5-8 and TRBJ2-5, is EAGVTQSPTHLIKTRGQQATLRCSPISGHTSVYWYQQALGLGLQFLLWYDEGEERNRGNFPPRFSGRQFPNYSSELNVNALELEDSALYLCASSPGPEWETQYFGPGTRLLVL.

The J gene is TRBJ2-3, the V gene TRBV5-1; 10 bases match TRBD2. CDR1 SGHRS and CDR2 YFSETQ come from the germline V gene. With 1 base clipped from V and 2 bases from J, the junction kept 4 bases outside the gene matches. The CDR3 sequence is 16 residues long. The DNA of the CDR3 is TGCGCCAGCAGCTTGACAGCGGGAGGGGTCACAGATACGCAGTATTTT. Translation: CASSLTAGGVTDTQYF. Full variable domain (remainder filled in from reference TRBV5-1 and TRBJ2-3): KAGVTQTPRYLIKTRGQQVTLSCSPISGHRSVSWYQQTPGQGLQFLFEYFSETQRNKGNFPGRFSGRQFSNSRSEMNVSTLELGDSALYLCASSLTAGGVTDTQYFGPGTRLTVL.

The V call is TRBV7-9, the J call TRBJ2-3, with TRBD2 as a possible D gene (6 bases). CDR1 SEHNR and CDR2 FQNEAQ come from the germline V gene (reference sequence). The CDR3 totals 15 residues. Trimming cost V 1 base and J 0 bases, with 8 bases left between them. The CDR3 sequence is CASSLGTTSTDTQYF. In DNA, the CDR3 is TGTGCCAGCAGCTTAGGGACTACAAGCACAGATACGCAGTATTTT. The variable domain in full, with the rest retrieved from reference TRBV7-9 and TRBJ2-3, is DTGVSQNPRHKITKRGQNVTFRCDPISEHNRLYWYRQTLGQGPEFLTYFQNEAQLEKSRLLSDRFSAERPKGSFSTLEIQRTEQGDSAMYLCASSLGTTSTDTQYFGPGTRLTVL.

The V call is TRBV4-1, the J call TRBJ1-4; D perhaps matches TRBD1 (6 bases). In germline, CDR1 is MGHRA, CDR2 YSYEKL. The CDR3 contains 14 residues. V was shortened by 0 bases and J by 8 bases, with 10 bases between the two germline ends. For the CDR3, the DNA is TGCGCCAGCAGCCAAGAGGCCCAGGGGGAAAAACTGTTTTTT. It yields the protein CASSQEAQGEKLFF.

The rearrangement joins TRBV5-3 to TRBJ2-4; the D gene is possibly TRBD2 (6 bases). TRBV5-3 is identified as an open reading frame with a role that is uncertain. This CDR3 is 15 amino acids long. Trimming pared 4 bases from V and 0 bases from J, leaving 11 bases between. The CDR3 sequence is CARSHGGTAKNIQYF. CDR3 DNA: TGTGCCAGAAGCCACGGCGGGACAGCCAAAAACATTCAGTACTTC.

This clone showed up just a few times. CDR3 sequence reads: CASSPNPGGEEPQHF. CDR3 coding DNA: TGTGCCAGCAGTCCCAACCCAGGGGGCGAGGAACCCCAGCATTTT. The V call is TRBV6-5, the J call TRBJ1-5, with 8 bases matching TRBD1. The CDR3 is 15 residues long. CDR1 is MNHEY, CDR2 SVGAGI, per germline. V lost 5 bases and J lost 10; bases outside the gene matches: 13.

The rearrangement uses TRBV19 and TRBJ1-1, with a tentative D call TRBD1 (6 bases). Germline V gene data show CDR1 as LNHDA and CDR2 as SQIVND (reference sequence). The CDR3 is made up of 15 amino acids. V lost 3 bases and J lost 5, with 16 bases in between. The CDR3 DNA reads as TGTGCCAGTAGTATGTCAAACAGGGCTAATACTGAAGCTTTCTTT. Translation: CASSMSNRANTEAFF.

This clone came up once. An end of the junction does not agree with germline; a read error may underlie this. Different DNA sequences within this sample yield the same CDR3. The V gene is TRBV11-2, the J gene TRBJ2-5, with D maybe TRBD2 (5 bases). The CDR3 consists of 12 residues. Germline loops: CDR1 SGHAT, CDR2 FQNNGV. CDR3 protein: CASSSPSGSPDF. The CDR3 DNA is TGTGCCAGCAGCTCCCCCAGTGGGAGCCCCGACTTC.

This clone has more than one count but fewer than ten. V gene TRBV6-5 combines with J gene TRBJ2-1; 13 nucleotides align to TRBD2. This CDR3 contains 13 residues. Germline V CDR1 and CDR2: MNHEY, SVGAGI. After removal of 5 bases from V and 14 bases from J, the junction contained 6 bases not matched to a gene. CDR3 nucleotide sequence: TGTGCCAGCAGTCGGGGACTAGCGGGAAGGGAGTTCTTC. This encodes CASSRGLAGREFF.

Written as DNA, the CDR3 is TGTGCGGTGGGAGGCGGAATTTATCAGCCCCAGCATTTT. Residues: CAVGGGIYQPQHF. This chain uses TRBV30 with TRBJ1-5; D unresolved. The CDR3 is made up of 13 amino acids. The germline CDR1 and CDR2 sequences are GTSNPN and SVGIG (reference sequence).

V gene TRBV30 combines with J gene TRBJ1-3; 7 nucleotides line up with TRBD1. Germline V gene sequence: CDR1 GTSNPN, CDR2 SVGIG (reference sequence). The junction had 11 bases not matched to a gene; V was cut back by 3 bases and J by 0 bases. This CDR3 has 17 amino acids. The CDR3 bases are TGTGCCTGGAGGGGCCCTGGGACAGTCCTCTCTGGAAACACCATATATTTT. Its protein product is CAWRGPGTVLSGNTIYF.

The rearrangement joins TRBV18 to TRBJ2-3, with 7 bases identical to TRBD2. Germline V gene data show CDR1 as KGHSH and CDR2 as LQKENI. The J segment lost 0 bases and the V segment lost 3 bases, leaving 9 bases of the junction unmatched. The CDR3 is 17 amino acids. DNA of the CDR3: TGTGCCAGCTCACCGCCGTTGAGTAGCGGGAGCACAGATACGCAGTATTTT. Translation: CASSPPLSSGSTDTQYF.

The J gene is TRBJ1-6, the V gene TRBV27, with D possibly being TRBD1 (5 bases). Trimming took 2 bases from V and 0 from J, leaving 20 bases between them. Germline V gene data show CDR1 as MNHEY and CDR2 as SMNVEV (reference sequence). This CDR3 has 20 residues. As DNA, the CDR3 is TGTGCCAGCAGTTTAAGGGGTACAACCACCTTAAGCTCCTATAATTCACCCCTCCACTTT. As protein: CASSLRGTTTLSSYNSPLHF.

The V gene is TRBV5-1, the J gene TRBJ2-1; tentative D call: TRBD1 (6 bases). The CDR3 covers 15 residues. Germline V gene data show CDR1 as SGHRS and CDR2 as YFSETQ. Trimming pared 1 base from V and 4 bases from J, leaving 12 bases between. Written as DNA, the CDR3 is TGCGCCAGCAGCTTGACAGGGAAAAAGTACAATGAGCAGTTCTTC. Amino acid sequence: CASSLTGKKYNEQFF.

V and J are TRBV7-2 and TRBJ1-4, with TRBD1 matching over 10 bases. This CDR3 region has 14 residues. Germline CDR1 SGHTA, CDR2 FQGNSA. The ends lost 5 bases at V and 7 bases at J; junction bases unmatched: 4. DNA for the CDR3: TGTGCCAGCAGCAGGGACAGGGGAATTGAAAAACTGTTTTTT. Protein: CASSRDRGIEKLFF.

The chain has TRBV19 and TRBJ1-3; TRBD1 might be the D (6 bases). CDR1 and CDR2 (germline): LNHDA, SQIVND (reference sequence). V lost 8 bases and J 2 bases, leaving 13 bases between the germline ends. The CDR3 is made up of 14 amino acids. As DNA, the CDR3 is TGTGCCAGTGCCGACAGGAACCCTGGAAACACCATATATTTT. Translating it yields CASADRNPGNTIYF.

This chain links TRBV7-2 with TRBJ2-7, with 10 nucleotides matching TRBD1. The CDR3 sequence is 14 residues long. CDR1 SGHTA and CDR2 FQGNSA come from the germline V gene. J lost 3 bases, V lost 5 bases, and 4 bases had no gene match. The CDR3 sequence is CASSGRTGGYEQYF. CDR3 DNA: TGTGCCAGCAGCGGGAGGACAGGGGGCTACGAGCAGTACTTC.

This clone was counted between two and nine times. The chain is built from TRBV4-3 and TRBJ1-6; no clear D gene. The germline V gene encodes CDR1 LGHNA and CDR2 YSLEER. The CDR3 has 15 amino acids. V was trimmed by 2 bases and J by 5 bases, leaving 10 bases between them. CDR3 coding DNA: TGCGCCAGCAGCCAACAGCTGGGCGATAATTCACCCCTCCACTTT. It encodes CASSQQLGDNSPLHF.